This entry lists 4 T cell receptor beta chains sequenced from one sample in a study of tumor-infiltrating lymphocytes in primary liver carcinoma. Both blood RNA, taken from unsorted whole blood, and germline DNA were extracted. Total RNA amounting to around 530 ng was the source from which TCR beta cDNA was made with a constant-region primer. Libraries of TCR beta came from three nested multiplex PCR rounds with slightly modified ARM-PCR. The two initial PCR rounds, roughly 10 cycles each, used TRBV1-TRBV30 forward and C-beta reverse primers. TCRdb processed the multiplex PCR reads anew with MiXCR; each CDR3 protein has one entry. The sample records roughly 330,000 distinct CDR3 sequences, around 60% being singletons. Source material: peripheral blood. Every receptor here comes from a man aged 35 to 55 with primary liver carcinoma and hepatitis B virus infection.

This chain uses TRBV5-5 with TRBJ2-6, with 8 nucleotides matching TRBD2. J lost 4 bases, V lost 1 base, and 13 bases had no gene match. The CDR3 runs to 19 residues. Germline CDR1 and CDR2: SGHKS and YYEKEE (reference sequence). The CDR3 here is CASSLFVGTSIFGANVLTF. The CDR3 nucleotides are TGTGCCAGCAGCTTGTTTGTAGGGACTAGTATCTTCGGGGCCAACGTCCTGACTTTC.

Comments on this clonotype: Since a much larger clone is just one base distant, this may be a read error. The chain joins TRBV6-1 to TRBJ1-6, with D possibly matching TRBD1 (5 bases). V was pared by 4 bases and J by 2 bases, with 9 bases between. Germline lookup yields CDR1 MNHNS and CDR2 SASEGT. The CDR3 is 15 residues long. The CDR3 nucleotides read TGTGCCAGCAGTGGAAGGGGACCCTATAATTCACCCCTCCACTTT. Encoded protein: CASSGRGPYNSPLHF.

The chain carries TRBV11-2 and TRBJ2-3; 10 bases are a match to TRBD2. Per germline, CDR1 SGHAT and CDR2 FQNNGV. J was trimmed by 3 bases and V by 5 bases; bases with no gene match: 11. The CDR3 runs 17 residues. CDR3 residues: CASSQRGLAVHTDTQYF. The CDR3 nucleotides read TGTGCCAGCAGCCAACGAGGACTAGCGGTTCATACAGATACGCAGTATTTT.

V gene TRBV7-9 combines with J gene TRBJ2-3, with 7 bases that match TRBD2. This CDR3 contains 13 residues. CDR1 is SEHNR, CDR2 FQNEAQ, per germline (reference sequence). The V segment lost 10 bases and the J segment 4 bases; nucleotides outside the gene matches: 8. CDR3 in amino acids: CATEREGSDTQYF. In nucleotides, the CDR3 is TGTGCCACCGAGAGGGAGGGGTCAGATACGCAGTATTTT. The whole variable domain, remainder taken from reference TRBV7-9 and TRBJ2-3, is DTGVSQNPRHKITKRGQNVTFRCDPISEHNRLYWYRQTLGQGPEFLTYFQNEAQLEKSRLLSDRFSAERPKGSFSTLEIQRTEQGDSAMYLCATEREGSDTQYFGPGTRLTVL.